Presented here are 25 T cell receptor beta chains from one specimen sequenced in a study of human T cells and chemical hapten exposure. One entry per CDR3 protein results from TCRdb running MiXCR on the RACE reads. The sample contains roughly 100,000 distinct CDR3 sequences, 8.5% to 9% of which appear only once. The time point: healthy volunteer bleed at 2 weeks. Unfractionated whole blood yielded the extracted total RNA. What was sequenced was whole blood. The receptor source for this set is a female donor in good health. Some clones in this sample may be carry-over from other donors' samples.

This clonotype appeared a few times. The gene calls are TRBV10-3 and TRBJ2-1; the D is unclear. V was trimmed by 1 base and J by 2 bases, leaving 9 bases between them. The CDR3 totals 15 residues. The germline V gene has CDR1 ENHRY and CDR2 SYGVKD. CDR3 sequence: CAISEWAEPYNEQFF. For the CDR3, the DNA is TGTGCCATCAGTGAGTGGGCGGAACCCTACAATGAGCAGTTCTTC.

This chain links TRBV11-2 with TRBJ2-7; D possibly corresponds to TRBD2 (5 bases). The CDR3 sequence is 14 residues long. Germline values: CDR1 SGHAT, CDR2 FQNNGV. Trimming shortened V by 5 bases and J by 1 base, and 12 bases separated the two germline ends. Here the CDR3 DNA reads TGTGCCAGCAGCACACGGACTTCATCCTACGAGCAGTACTTC. It encodes CASSTRTSSYEQYF.

This clonotype was detected ten times or more. V is TRBV20-1 and J is TRBJ2-3, with 12 positions matching TRBD2. V lost 5 bases and J lost 1; bases outside the gene matches: 13. Germline V lookup: CDR1 DFQATT, CDR2 SNEGSKA (reference sequence). This CDR3 contains 18 residues. CDR3 DNA sequence: TGCAGTGCTTGGACTAGCGGGATTTGGAGTGTCGGCACAGATACGCAGTATTTT. This encodes CSAWTSGIWSVGTDTQYF.

The table lists this clonotype with many counts. The chain combines TRBV6-1 with TRBJ2-7; TRBD2 is a possible D gene (5 bases). The CDR3 is 13 amino acids. In germline, CDR1 is MNHNS, CDR2 SASEGT. V shed 6 bases and J shed 2 bases, with 11 bases lying between them. The CDR3 nucleotides read TGTGCCAGCAGGACCGACTATGCCTACGAGCAGTACTTC. Translating it yields CASRTDYAYEQYF.

This clonotype appeared many times. V is TRBV2 and J is TRBJ2-4; D is unclear. The germline gives CDR1 SNHLY, CDR2 FYNNEI. The CDR3 covers 14 residues. V gave up 3 bases and J gave up 1 base, with 7 bases separating them. CDR3 amino acids: CASSEELAKNIQYF. In nucleotides, the CDR3 is TGTGCCAGCAGTGAGGAGCTCGCCAAAAACATTCAGTACTTC.

In its sample, this clonotype was seen a few times. V gene TRBV4-3 combines with J gene TRBJ2-7, with a possible D match to TRBD2 (6 bases). Germline CDR1 and CDR2: LGHNA and YSLEER. CDR3 length: 15 residues. The V end lost 0 bases, the J end lost 3 bases, and 12 bases lay between the germline ends. CDR3 loop: CASSQDRTGDYEQYF. The CDR3 DNA follows: TGCGCCAGCAGCCAAGATCGGACGGGAGACTACGAGCAGTACTTC.

This clonotype appeared many times. The chain is built from TRBV20-1 and TRBJ2-7; 8 bases map to TRBD1. Germline V gene sequence: CDR1 DFQATT, CDR2 SNEGSKA (reference sequence). V lost 6 bases, J lost 4 bases, and 5 bases stayed unmatched. The CDR3 is 12 amino acids. CDR3 in DNA: TGCAGTGCCACGGACAGGGAGTACGAGCAGTACTTC. Amino acids: CSATDREYEQYF.

This clonotype was seen only a few times. This chain connects TRBV28 to TRBJ2-3; D remains unclear. This CDR3 is built from 14 residues. Trimming removed 5 bases at V and 2 bases at J, with 11 bases between. CDR1 and CDR2 (germline): MDHEN, SYDVKM. CDR3 bases: TGTGCCAGCAGTCTCCCGGGCCACACAGATACGCAGTATTTT. This encodes CASSLPGHTDTQYF.

This clonotype was observed at least ten times. This chain uses TRBV29-1 with TRBJ2-2; 7 bases are shared with TRBD2. Per germline, CDR1 SQVTM and CDR2 ANQGSEA. This CDR3 is built from 14 residues. The ends lost 6 bases at V and 0 bases at J; junction bases unmatched: 4. CDR3 in DNA: TGCAGCGTCGCGGGAGTTTCGAACACCGGGGAGCTGTTTTTT. It encodes CSVAGVSNTGELFF.

This clonotype has a count of ten or more. This rearrangement joins TRBV7-9 to TRBJ1-5; D gene uncertain. Germline lookup yields CDR1 SEHNR and CDR2 FQNEAQ (reference sequence). CDR3 length: 13 amino acids. The ends were cut back, 6 bases at V and 4 bases at J, with 10 bases in the middle. The CDR3 sequence is CASSPGFNQPQHF. As DNA, the CDR3 is TGTGCCAGCAGTCCAGGTTTTAATCAGCCCCAGCATTTT. The variable domain in full, with the rest retrieved from reference TRBV7-9 and TRBJ1-5, is DTGVSQNPRHKITKRGQNVTFRCDPISEHNRLYWYRQTLGQGPEFLTYFQNEAQLEKSRLLSDRFSAERPKGSFSTLEIQRTEQGDSAMYLCASSPGFNQPQHFGDGTRLSIL.

Ten or more counts support this clonotype. This chain uses TRBV20-1 with TRBJ2-7; 7 nucleotides agree with TRBD1. Looked up from germline, CDR1 is DFQATT and CDR2 is SNEGSKA (reference sequence). This CDR3 contains 14 residues. After removal of 5 bases from V and 4 bases from J, the junction contained 11 bases not matched to a gene. As DNA, the CDR3 is TGCAGTGCTGAACAGGGGTTAGGGTCATACGAGCAGTACTTC. Protein product: CSAEQGLGSYEQYF.

This clonotype was observed many times. The CDR3 spells CASSSYLRGGSGNTIYF. CDR3 sequence (DNA): TGTGCCAGCAGCTCCTACTTACGTGGCGGCTCTGGAAACACCATATATTTT. This sequence joins TRBV5-4 and TRBJ1-3; no firm D call. Germline lookup yields CDR1 SGHNT and CDR2 YYREEE (reference sequence). The V end was cut by 3 bases, the J end by 0 bases, with 16 bases between. The CDR3 is 17 amino acids.

In this sample, this clonotype turned up a few times. The chain carries TRBV6-2 or TRBV6-3 and TRBJ2-7, with D perhaps matching TRBD2 (6 bases). Trimming removed 2 bases at V and 3 bases at J, with 11 bases between. The CDR3 consists of 14 residues. Germline V gene sequence: CDR1 MNHEY, CDR2 SVGEGT. CDR3 loop: CASSYVMGGYEQYF. In DNA form, the CDR3 reads TGTGCCAGCAGTTACGTTATGGGAGGCTACGAGCAGTACTTC.

This clonotype was seen many times. The chain has TRBV19 and TRBJ2-3; 11 bases map to TRBD2. Germline loops: CDR1 LNHDA, CDR2 SQIVND (reference sequence). The V segment lost 6 bases and the J segment 2 bases; nucleotides outside the gene matches: 7. The CDR3 is 16 residues long. This CDR3 reads CASRPGLAEFTDTQYF. The CDR3 DNA reads TGTGCCAGTAGACCGGGACTAGCGGAGTTCACAGATACGCAGTATTTT.

This clonotype was picked up one time. The J gene is TRBJ2-7, the V gene TRBV12-5; D is unclear. The V end lost 3 bases, the J end lost 5 bases, and 23 bases lay between the germline ends. The CDR3 is 17 amino acids. Germline lookup yields CDR1 LGHNT and CDR2 FRNRAP. The CDR3 spells CASGFYLTPQDPDEQYF. CDR3 sequence (DNA): TGTGCTAGTGGTTTTTATCTGACACCCCAGGACCCCGACGAGCAGTACTTC.

This clonotype was recorded at least ten times. This chain links TRBV7-9 with TRBJ2-7; 10 bases are a match to TRBD2. The germline V gene has CDR1 SEHNR and CDR2 FQNEAQ (reference sequence). The CDR3 covers 16 residues. With V trimmed by 0 bases and J by 5 bases, 7 bases remained unmatched. DNA of the CDR3: TGTGCCAGCAGCTTAGCGAAGCGGGAGGGCCTGGACGAGCAGTACTTC. This gives the protein CASSLAKREGLDEQYF.

This chain joins TRBV6-2 or TRBV6-3 and TRBJ2-3; 14 bases are a match to TRBD2. This CDR3 spans 18 amino acids. Germline assignment: CDR1 MNHEY and CDR2 SVGEGT. With V trimmed by 0 bases and J by 3 bases, 5 bases remained unmatched. CDR3 nucleotides: TGTGCCAGCAGTTACTCCAGACTAGCGGGAGGGAGTACAGATACGCAGTATTTT. It encodes CASSYSRLAGGSTDTQYF.

This clonotype showed up many times. The V gene is TRBV7-2, the J gene TRBJ1-6; tentatively, D is TRBD1 (5 bases). CDR1 and CDR2 (germline): SGHTA, FQGNSA. Trimming stripped 4 bases from V and 8 bases from J, with 15 bases between. This CDR3 is built from 15 residues. The CDR3 coding sequence is TGTGCCAGCAGCTCGATGGGGGAAATACATTCACCCCTCCACTTT. This sequence encodes CASSSMGEIHSPLHF.

Many counts were recorded for this clonotype. The CDR3: CASSSPHQPQHF. The CDR3 region has the DNA TGTGCCAGCAGTTCACCTCATCAGCCCCAGCATTTT. The chain carries TRBV28 and TRBJ1-5; no firm D call. The ends were cut back, 4 bases at V and 5 bases at J, with 6 bases in the middle. Germline loops: CDR1 MDHEN, CDR2 SYDVKM. The CDR3 is 12 amino acids.

At least ten counts were recorded for this clonotype. V is TRBV7-3 and J is TRBJ1-1; D possibly corresponds to TRBD1 (5 bases). This CDR3 region has 15 residues. V was clipped by 1 base and J by 1 base, with 10 bases between them. CDR1 and CDR2 from the germline V gene are SGHTA and FQGTGA. CDR3 bases: TGTGCCAGCAGCTTAATGGGGACGTCGAACACTGAAGCTTTCTTT. Translating it yields CASSLMGTSNTEAFF.

This clonotype came up a few times. This chain uses TRBV27 with TRBJ2-2; maybe TRBD2 (6 bases). V was cut by 5 bases and J by 3 bases, with 10 bases left in between. Germline values: CDR1 MNHEY, CDR2 SMNVEV (reference sequence). This CDR3 comprises 14 residues. CDR3 region: CASSAGTYTGELFF. The DNA of the CDR3 is TGTGCCAGCAGTGCCGGGACTTACACCGGGGAGCTGTTTTTT.

The chain has TRBV28 and TRBJ2-4; D is possibly TRBD1 (7 bases). This CDR3 contains 17 residues. Germline CDR1 is MDHEN and CDR2 is SYDVKM. Trimming took off 4 bases at V and 8 bases at J, with 24 bases between the two ends. The CDR3 loop reads CASSSYPRDARGDIQYF. In DNA form, the CDR3 reads TGTGCCAGCAGTTCCTATCCTAGGGACGCCAGGGGGGACATTCAGTACTTC.

The CDR3: CATSESRRDTQYF. In DNA form, the CDR3 reads TGTGCCACCAGTGAGTCTCGGAGAGATACGCAGTATTTT. The rearrangement joins TRBV24-1 to TRBJ2-3; no reliable D call. This CDR3 region has 13 residues. Per the germline V gene, CDR1 is KGHDR and CDR2 is SFDVKD. The V end was cut by 4 bases, the J end by 5 bases, with 9 bases between.

The J gene is TRBJ1-3, the V gene TRBV27; D is unresolved. V was cut by 3 bases and J by 4 bases, with 7 bases left in between. Germline loops: CDR1 MNHEY, CDR2 SMNVEV (reference sequence). The CDR3 has 13 residues. The CDR3 DNA sequence: TGTGCCAGCAGTTTCAGCAAGGGAAACACCATATATTTT. Protein sequence: CASSFSKGNTIYF.

This clonotype was recorded a few times. The genes are TRBV12-3 or TRBV12-4 and TRBJ1-1; TRBD1 might be the D (6 bases). The CDR3 spans 14 residues. The V and J ends lost 4 bases and 1 base respectively, with 10 bases between them. The CDR3 sequence is CASSSRGPNTEAFF. The CDR3 DNA is TGTGCCAGCAGTTCCAGGGGCCCGAACACTGAAGCTTTCTTT.